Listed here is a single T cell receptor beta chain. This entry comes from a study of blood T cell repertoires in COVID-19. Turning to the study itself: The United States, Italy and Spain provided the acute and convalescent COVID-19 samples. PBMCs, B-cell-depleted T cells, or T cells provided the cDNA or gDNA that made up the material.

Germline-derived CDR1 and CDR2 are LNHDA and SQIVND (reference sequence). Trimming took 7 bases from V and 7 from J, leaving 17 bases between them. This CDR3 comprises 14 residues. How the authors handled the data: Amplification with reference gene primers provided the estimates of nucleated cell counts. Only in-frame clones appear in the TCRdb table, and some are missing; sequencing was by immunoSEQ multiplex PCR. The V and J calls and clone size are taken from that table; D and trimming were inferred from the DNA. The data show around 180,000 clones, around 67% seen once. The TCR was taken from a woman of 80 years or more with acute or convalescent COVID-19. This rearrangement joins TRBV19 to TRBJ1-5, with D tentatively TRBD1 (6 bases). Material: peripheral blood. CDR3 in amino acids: CASNTGRGEQPQHF. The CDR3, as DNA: TGTGCCAGTAACACAGGGAGGGGAGAACAGCCCCAGCATTTT.